This passage covers 21 T cell receptor beta chains from one sample sequenced in a study of blood T cell repertoires in COVID-19. Generated by immunoSEQ multiplex PCR, the TCRdb table keeps only in-frame clones and is missing some. The sample shows some 180,000 clones, around 80% of them seen only once. Material: peripheral blood. The receptors here all came from a man between 60 and 70 years old with acute or convalescent COVID-19.

This clone showed up just once. The rearrangement uses TRBV11-2 and TRBJ2-6, with TRBD2 as a possible D gene (5 bases). Between the trimmed V and J ends, which lost 6 bases and 0 bases, there was a span of 15 bases. This CDR3 comprises 17 residues. Germline-derived CDR1 and CDR2 are SGHAT and FQNNGV. The CDR3 nucleotides read TGTGCCAGCAGGTGGTCTGTCGGAGGCTCTGGGGCCAACGTCCTGACTTTC. It translates to CASRWSVGGSGANVLTF.

This CDR3 reads CASSVGVNNQPQHF. DNA for the CDR3: TGTGCCAGCAGCGTAGGCGTCAACAATCAGCCCCAGCATTTT. This chain uses TRBV9 with TRBJ1-5; D unresolved. Germline loops: CDR1 SGDLS, CDR2 YYNGEE. The V end was cut by 0 bases, the J end by 3 bases, with 7 bases between. The CDR3 covers 14 residues. The full variable domain, completed using reference TRBV9 and TRBJ1-5, is DSGVTQTPKHLITATGQRVTLRCSPRSGDLSVYWYQQSLDQGLQFLIQYYNGEERAKGNILERFSAQQFPDLHSELNLSSLELGDSALYFCASSVGVNNQPQHFGDGTRLSIL.

The rearrangement joins TRBV18 to TRBJ1-2; 7 nucleotides line up with TRBD1. Germline V gene sequence: CDR1 KGHSH, CDR2 LQKENI. The junction had 6 bases not matched to a gene; V was cut back by 0 bases and J by 8 bases. This CDR3 is built from 14 residues. The DNA of the CDR3 is TGTGCCAGCTCACCACCGGGAAGGGGGCGCGGCTACACCTTC. It is translated as CASSPPGRGRGYTF.

The genes are TRBV6-1 and TRBJ2-7; 11 bases line up with TRBD2. Germline assignment: CDR1 MNHNS and CDR2 SASEGT. This CDR3 has 14 residues. V gave up 3 bases and J gave up 4 bases; unmatched junction bases: 2. CDR3 sequence reads: CASSDLAGGYEQYF. As DNA, the CDR3 is TGTGCCAGCAGTGATTTAGCGGGAGGGTACGAGCAGTACTTC.

This chain uses TRBV19 with TRBJ1-2, with 9 bases that match TRBD1. In germline, CDR1 is LNHDA, CDR2 SQIVND (reference sequence). The ends lost 5 bases at V and 12 bases at J; junction bases unmatched: 7. This CDR3 is 12 amino acids long. CDR3 bases: TGTGCCAGTAGTGCCGGGACAGGGCGGCACACCTTC. Translating it yields CASSAGTGRHTF. Combining the CDR3 with reference TRBV19 and TRBJ1-2 gives the whole variable domain DGGITQSPKYLFRKEGQNVTLSCEQNLNHDAMYWYRQDPGQGLRLIYYSQIVNDFQKGDIAEGYSVSREKKESFPLTVTSAQKNPTAFYLCASSAGTGRHTFGSGTRLTVV.

This clone was counted a single time. Other DNA sequences within the sample encode an identical CDR3. The chain combines TRBV7-2 with TRBJ1-5, with a tentative D call TRBD1 (6 bases). CDR1 SGHTA and CDR2 FQGNSA come from the germline V gene. V was shortened by 3 bases and J by 7 bases, with 10 bases between the two germline ends. CDR3 size: 13 residues. In nucleotides, the CDR3 is TGTGCCAGCAGCTTGGACAGAGAACAGCCCCAGCATTTT. Amino acids: CASSLDREQPQHF.

This rearrangement joins TRBV2 to TRBJ2-3; tentatively, D is TRBD1 (6 bases). Trimming removed 8 bases from V and 0 bases from J, with 15 bases in between. CDR1 SNHLY and CDR2 FYNNEI come from the germline V gene. The length of the CDR3 is 15 residues. Here the CDR3 reads CASQGTDASTDTQYF. The DNA of the CDR3 is TGTGCCAGCCAGGGGACCGACGCTAGCACAGATACGCAGTATTTT.

The chain carries TRBV19 and TRBJ2-1; 7 bases are a match to TRBD1. The CDR3 has 15 amino acids. Losses at the gene ends were 7 bases for V and 2 bases for J; bases not matched to a gene: 8. Per germline, CDR1 LNHDA and CDR2 SQIVND (reference sequence). The CDR3 DNA follows: TGTGCCAGTAAGGGGGCTGGCAGCCCCTACAATGAGCAGTTCTTC. Its protein product is CASKGAGSPYNEQFF.

The rearrangement links TRBV10-1 to TRBJ2-2; D is perhaps TRBD2 (5 bases). There are 17 residues in the CDR3. Looked up from germline, CDR1 is WNHNN and CDR2 is SYGVQD (reference sequence). Between the trimmed V and J ends, which lost 0 bases and 4 bases, there was a span of 15 bases. CDR3 coding DNA: TGCGCCAGCAGTGAGTCAAGTGGTTTGGGGAGCACCGGGGAGCTGTTTTTT. Its protein is CASSESSGLGSTGELFF.

Comments on this clone: The junction departs from germline at one end; a sequencing error may be responsible. The J gene is TRBJ2-1, the V gene TRBV19; 10 bases agree with TRBD2. The germline CDR1 and CDR2 sequences are LNHDA and SQIVND (reference sequence). The CDR3 runs to 15 residues. The CDR3 sequence: CASGMGLAGAGEQFF. The CDR3, as DNA: TGTGCCAGTGGTATGGGGCTAGCGGGGGCTGGTGAGCAGTTCTTC.

The rearrangement joins TRBV10-3 to TRBJ2-1, with 8 positions matching TRBD2. Germline trimming cut 6 bases from V and 3 bases from J; bases unmatched to any gene: 7. This CDR3 has 15 residues. CDR1 and CDR2 (germline): ENHRY, SYGVKD. The CDR3 reads CAISATSGYYNEQFF. CDR3 sequence (DNA): TGTGCCATCAGCGCCACTAGCGGATACTACAATGAGCAGTTCTTC.

The CDR3 region has the DNA TGTGCCAGCACCTCGACAGGGACTTATGGCTACACCTTC. The encoded protein is CASTSTGTYGYTF. The chain employs TRBV3-1 (or the pseudogene TRBV3-2) and TRBJ1-2, with 7 bases fitting TRBD1. After removal of 7 bases from V and 5 bases from J, the junction contained 7 bases not matched to a gene. The CDR3 runs 13 residues. Germline V gives CDR1 LGHDT, CDR2 YNNKEL (reference sequence).

The V and J genes are TRBV20-1 and TRBJ1-2; D remains unclear. The CDR3 contains 14 residues. Germline V CDR1 and CDR2: DFQATT, SNEGSKA (reference sequence). V shed 3 bases and J shed 4 bases, with 15 bases lying between them. The CDR3 region is CSASGYAELYGYTF. The CDR3 region has the DNA TGCAGTGCTAGTGGCTATGCGGAGCTCTATGGCTACACCTTC.

The chain combines TRBV6-6 with TRBJ2-2, with TRBD2 matching over 12 bases. Trimming took 6 bases from V and 7 from J; bases not matched to a gene: 9. CDR1 is MNHNY and CDR2 is SVGAGI in the germline V gene (reference sequence). This CDR3 has 16 amino acids. This chain's CDR3 is CASSHSSGGAVGELFF. The CDR3 DNA reads TGTGCCAGCAGCCACTCTAGCGGGGGGGCCGTCGGGGAGCTGTTTTTT.

This clone was recorded a few times. This sequence joins TRBV4-1 and TRBJ2-4; no clear D gene. Trimming cost V 1 base and J 6 bases, with 10 bases left between them. The CDR3 is 14 residues long. The germline CDR1 and CDR2 sequences are MGHRA and YSYEKL. The CDR3 reads CASSQVGRPNIQYF. The CDR3 DNA reads TGCGCCAGCAGCCAAGTAGGCAGGCCAAACATTCAGTACTTC.

This chain uses TRBV7-9 with TRBJ2-1, with 7 bases matching TRBD1. Germline assignment: CDR1 SEHNR and CDR2 FQNEAQ (reference sequence). The CDR3 extends over 18 amino acids. The V and J ends lost 6 bases and 5 bases, in that order; junction bases with no gene match: 19. The CDR3 reads CASSPPPRHRDSNNEQFF. The CDR3 DNA follows: TGTGCCAGCAGTCCTCCCCCCCGGCACCGGGACAGCAACAATGAGCAGTTCTTC.

V and J are TRBV10-2 and TRBJ2-2; 10 bases agree with TRBD1. V lost 6 bases to trimming and J lost 1 base; unmatched junction nucleotides: 5. The germline gives CDR1 WSHSY, CDR2 SAAADI. The length of the CDR3 is 16 residues. The CDR3 reads CASSPDRGQNTGELFF. The CDR3 nucleotides read TGCGCCAGCAGCCCCGACAGGGGGCAGAACACCGGGGAGCTGTTTTTT.

This chain links TRBV9 with TRBJ2-1; 8 nucleotides match TRBD2. CDR1 is SGDLS, CDR2 YYNGEE, per germline. V shed 1 base and J 7 bases; nucleotides not matched to a gene: 13. This CDR3 region has 17 residues. CDR3 region: CASSVPSGRIWENEQFF. CDR3 DNA: TGTGCCAGCAGCGTACCCAGCGGGAGAATCTGGGAAAATGAGCAGTTCTTC. Full variable domain (outside the CDR3, taken from reference TRBV9 and TRBJ2-1): DSGVTQTPKHLITATGQRVTLRCSPRSGDLSVYWYQQSLDQGLQFLIQYYNGEERAKGNILERFSAQQFPDLHSELNLSSLELGDSALYFCASSVPSGRIWENEQFFGPGTRLTVL.

This rearrangement joins TRBV6-6 to TRBJ1-2, with 7 bases lining up with TRBD1. Germline CDR1 is MNHNY and CDR2 is SVGAGI (reference sequence). Germline trimming cut 6 bases from V and 3 bases from J; bases unmatched to any gene: 4. The CDR3 spans 13 residues. In nucleotides, the CDR3 is TGTGCCAGCAGCCAAGGGACAGACTATGGCTACACCTTC. Protein product: CASSQGTDYGYTF.

This clone is a singleton in its sample. This chain uses TRBV10-3 with TRBJ1-2; D is possibly TRBD1 (5 bases). The CDR3 extends over 17 amino acids. Trimming removed 0 bases at V and 2 bases at J, with 16 bases between. The V gene's germline CDR1 is ENHRY and CDR2 SYGVKD. CDR3 coding DNA: TGTGCCATCAGTGAGTCACCCATTACAGGCCCAAACTATGGCTACACCTTC. Amino acid sequence: CAISESPITGPNYGYTF.

The genes are TRBV7-9 and TRBJ2-3; D gene uncertain. This CDR3 comprises 15 residues. CDR1 is SEHNR, CDR2 FQNEAQ, per germline (reference sequence). The V and J ends lost 4 bases and 0 bases respectively, with 11 bases between them. As DNA, the CDR3 is TGTGCCAGCAGCTCACCTAGATCTAGCACAGATACGCAGTATTTT. Translated: CASSSPRSSTDTQYF.